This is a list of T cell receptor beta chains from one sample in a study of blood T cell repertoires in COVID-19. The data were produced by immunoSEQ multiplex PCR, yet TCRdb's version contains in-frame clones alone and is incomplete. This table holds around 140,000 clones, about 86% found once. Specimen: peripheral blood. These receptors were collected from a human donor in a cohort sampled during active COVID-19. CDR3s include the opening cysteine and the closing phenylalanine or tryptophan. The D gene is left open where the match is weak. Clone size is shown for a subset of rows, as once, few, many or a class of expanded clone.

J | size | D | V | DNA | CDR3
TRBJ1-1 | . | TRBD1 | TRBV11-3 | TGTGCCAGCAGCCTCGGGACAGGGGAAGCTTTCTTT | CASSLGTGEAFF
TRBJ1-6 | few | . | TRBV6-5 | TGTGCCAGCAGGAGGTCGGGGAATTCACCCCTCCACTTT | CASRRSGNSPLHF
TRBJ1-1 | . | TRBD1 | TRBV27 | TGTGCCAGCAGGGGAAGGACAGGGGCTTACACTGAAGCTTTCTTT | CASRGRTGAYTEAFF
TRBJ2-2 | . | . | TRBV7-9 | TGTGCCAGCAGCTTACTGAGGGACACCGGGGAGCTGTTTTTT | CASSLLRDTGELFF
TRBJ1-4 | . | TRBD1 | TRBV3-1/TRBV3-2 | TGTGCCAGCAGCCCACAGGGGTTGGAAAAACTGTTTTTT | CASSPQGLEKLFF
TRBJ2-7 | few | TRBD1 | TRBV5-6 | TGTGCCAGCAGCTCTAGGACAGGGGGCATCTACGAGCAGTACTTC | CASSSRTGGIYEQYF
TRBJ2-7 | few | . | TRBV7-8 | TGTGCCAGCAGCTTAGACATACCCTACGAGCAGTACTTC | CASSLDIPYEQYF
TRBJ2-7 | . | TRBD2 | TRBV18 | TGTGCCAGCTCACCTAGCGGGAGCGCTACTAGCGAGCAGTACTTC | CASSPSGSATSEQYF
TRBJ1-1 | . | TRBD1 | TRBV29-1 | TGCAGCGGTTTACCCTTGGACAGGGGGAACACTGAAGCTTTCTTT | CSGLPLDRGNTEAFF
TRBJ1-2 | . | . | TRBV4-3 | TGCGCCAGCAGCCAAGATCGCGGGGGGACTAACTATGGCTACACCTTC | CASSQDRGGTNYGYTF
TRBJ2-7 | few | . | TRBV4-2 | TGTGCCAGCAGCCAATTGACTAGCTACGAGCAGTACTTC | CASSQLTSYEQYF
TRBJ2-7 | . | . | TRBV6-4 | TGTGCCACCCGTGCCCCAGGCCTAAGCTCCTACGAGCAGTACTTC | CATRAPGLSSYEQYF
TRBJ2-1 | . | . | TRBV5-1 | TGCGCCAGCAGCTTAGAAGGGACAACCTTATACAATGAGCAGTTCTTC | CASSLEGTTLYNEQFF
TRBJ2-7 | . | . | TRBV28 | TGTGCCAGCAGTCAGACAGGTGCCCTGGTCGTGTACGAGCAGTACTTC | CASSQTGALVVYEQYF
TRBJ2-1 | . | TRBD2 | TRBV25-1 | TGTGCCAGCAGTCCTATTAGGGGACTAGCAATCAATGAGCAGTTCTTC | CASSPIRGLAINEQFF
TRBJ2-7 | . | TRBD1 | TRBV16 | TGTGCCAGCAGCCAAGGTACAGGGGGCCCCTACGAGCAGTACTTC | CASSQGTGGPYEQYF
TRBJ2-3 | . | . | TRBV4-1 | TGCGCCAGCAGCCAAGCAGTCCAGGGTGAGGTTGGGACGCAGTATTTT | CASSQAVQGEVGTQYF
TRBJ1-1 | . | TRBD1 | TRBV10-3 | TGTGCCATCAGTGAGTCGAAAGGGGGCGGGGTGTATGCCACTGAAGCTTTCTTT | CAISESKGGGVYATEAFF
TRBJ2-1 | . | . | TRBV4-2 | TGTGCCAGCAGCCAAGATCGTAGGGGCAGGGGCTACAATGAGCAGTTCTTC | CASSQDRRGRGYNEQFF
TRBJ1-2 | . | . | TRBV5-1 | TGCGCCAGCAGCTTGGGAAGGACAGTGGGGCGGGACTATGGCTACACCTTC | CASSLGRTVGRDYGYTF
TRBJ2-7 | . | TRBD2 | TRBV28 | TGTGCCAGCAGTTTAACAACCGGGACTAGGGGCTACGAGCAGTACTTC | CASSLTTGTRGYEQYF
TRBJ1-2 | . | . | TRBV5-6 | TGTGCCAGCAGCTTGGCAGGGGTCAGGAGTCATGGCTACACCTTC | CASSLAGVRSHGYTF
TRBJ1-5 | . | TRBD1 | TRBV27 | TGTGCCAGCAGTTTACGCAGGGGGCAGCCCCAGCATTTT | CASSLRRGQPQHF
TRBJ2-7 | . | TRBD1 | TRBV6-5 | TGTGCCAGCAGTTTCGACAGGGGTTCCTACGAGCAGTACTTC | CASSFDRGSYEQYF
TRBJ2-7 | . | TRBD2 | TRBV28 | TGTGCCAGCAGACCGCGGGGGGGCTCCTACGAGCAGTACTTC | CASRPRGGSYEQYF
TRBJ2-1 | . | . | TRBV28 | TGTGCCAGCAGTTTATGGTTTAGCGAAGCCTCCTACAATGAGCAGTTCTTC | CASSLWFSEASYNEQFF
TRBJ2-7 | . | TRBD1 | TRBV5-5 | TGTGCCAGCAGCTTGTCGGACAGGCGGACCTACGAGCAGTACTTC | CASSLSDRRTYEQYF
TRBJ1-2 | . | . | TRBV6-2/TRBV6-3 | TGTGCCAGCAGTTACGGGGGGTATGGCTACACCTTC | CASSYGGYGYTF
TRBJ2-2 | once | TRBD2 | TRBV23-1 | TGCGCCAGCAGTCAAAAGTCACGGGGGGGGAAAACCGGGGAGCTGTTTTTT | CASSQKSRGGKTGELFF
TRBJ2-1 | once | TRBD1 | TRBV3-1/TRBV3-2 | TGTGCCAGCAGCCTCAGACAGGGTGGGGATACATACAATGAGCAGTTCTTC | CASSLRQGGDTYNEQFF
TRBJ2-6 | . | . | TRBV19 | TGTGCCAGTAGGTATGGGGGGTCTGGGGCCAACGTCCTGACTTTC | CASRYGGSGANVLTF
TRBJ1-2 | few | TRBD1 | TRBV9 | TGTGCCAGCAGCGGCAGGGGGCGGTGGTATGGCTACACCTTC | CASSGRGRWYGYTF
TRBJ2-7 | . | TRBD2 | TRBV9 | TGTGCCAGCAGCGTAGGTCTAGCGGGAAACGAGCAGTACTTC | CASSVGLAGNEQYF
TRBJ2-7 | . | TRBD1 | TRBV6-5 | TGTGCCAGCAGTACATGGACAGGGGGCCTAAACGAGCAGTACTTC | CASSTWTGGLNEQYF
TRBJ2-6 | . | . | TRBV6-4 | TGTGCCAGCAGAGGTCAAGGGGGCTCTGGGGCCAACGTCCTGACTTTC | CASRGQGGSGANVLTF
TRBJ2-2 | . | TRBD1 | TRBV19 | TGTGCCAGTAGACTCGGACAGGGGGCTTGGGAGCTGTTTTTT | CASRLGQGAWELFF
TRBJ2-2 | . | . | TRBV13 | TGTGCCAGCAGCCCGGACTGGAACACCGGGGAGCTGTTTTTT | CASSPDWNTGELFF
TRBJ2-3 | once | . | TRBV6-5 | TGTGCCAGCAGCCATGAACGGGGCACAGATACGCAGTATTTT | CASSHERGTDTQYF
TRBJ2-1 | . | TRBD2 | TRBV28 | TGTGCCAGCAGTTTATCCGGGACTACCGGGATGAGAAAGTCATTCTTC | CASSLSGTTGMRKSFF
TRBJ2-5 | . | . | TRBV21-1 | TGTGCCAGCCAGGTGAGGGCCCAAGAGACCCAGTACTTC | CASQVRAQETQYF
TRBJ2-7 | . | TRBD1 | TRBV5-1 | TGCGCCAGCAGTACCGGGACAGAGGGGGACGAGCAGTACTTC | CASSTGTEGDEQYF
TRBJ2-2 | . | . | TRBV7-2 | TGTGCCAGCAGCCCCCTAGAGGTAGCCACCGGGGAGCTGTTTTTT | CASSPLEVATGELFF
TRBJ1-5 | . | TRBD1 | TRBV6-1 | TGTGCCAGCAGTGCCTCCCAGGGGGTGAGGAATCAGCCCCAGCATTTT | CASSASQGVRNQPQHF
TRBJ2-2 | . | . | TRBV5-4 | TGTGCCAGCAGCTTGTGGGCTAGGACATCCACCGGGGAGCTGTTTTTT | CASSLWARTSTGELFF
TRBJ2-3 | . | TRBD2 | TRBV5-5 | TGTGCCAGCATTTCGACTAGCGGCAATAGCACAGATACGCAGTATTTT | CASISTSGNSTDTQYF
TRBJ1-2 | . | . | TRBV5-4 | TGTGCCAGCAGCTCCATACAGGGTGGCTACACCTTC | CASSSIQGGYTF
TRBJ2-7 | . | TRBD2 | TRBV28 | TGTGCCAGCAGTTTTGATGGGACTAGCCCCACCTACGAGCAGTACTTC | CASSFDGTSPTYEQYF
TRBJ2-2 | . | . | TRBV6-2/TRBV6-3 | TGTGCCAGCAGTTACGGGCCGGAGGAGTTTAGACCCGGGGAGCTGTTTTTT | CASSYGPEEFRPGELFF
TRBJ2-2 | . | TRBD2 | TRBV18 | TGTGCCAGCTCACCACAACTTACCGGGACTACGAACACCGGGGAGCTGTTTTTT | CASSPQLTGTTNTGELFF
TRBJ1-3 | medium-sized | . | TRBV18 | TGTGCCAGCTCACCACCGTCAGCTAGCAGGAACACCATATATTTT | CASSPPSASRNTIYF
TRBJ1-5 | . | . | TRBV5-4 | TGTGCCAGCAGCTTGAGGGGTGGCCAGGGCGATCAGCCCCAGCATTTT | CASSLRGGQGDQPQHF
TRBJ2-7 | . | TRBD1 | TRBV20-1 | TGCAGTGCTAGTTACAGGGGATTGGCCTACGAGCAGTACTTC | CSASYRGLAYEQYF
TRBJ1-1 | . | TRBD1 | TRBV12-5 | TGTGCTAGTGGTGGGACAGCAGGGAACACTGAAGCTTTCTTT | CASGGTAGNTEAFF